This TCR beta chain was sequenced for a study of blood T cells in healthy people across ages. General study results and limits: TCR beta diversity was tightly associated with the proportion of naive T cells.

Remarks on this clonotype: The target antigen is unknown. The junction departs from germline at one end; a sequencing error may be responsible.

Through a sample-barcoded 5' primer and a J-beta primer mix, a second PCR was run for about 6 to 12 cycles. TCRdb reprocessed the 5' RACE reads via MiXCR and lists one record per CDR3 protein. The sample lists 1.5 million to 2 million distinct CDR3 sequences; approximately 32% were seen once. The specimen sequenced was blood. This receptor was obtained from a woman aged 25 to 39 in good health.

The CDR3 nucleotides read TGTGCCAGCAGCTTTTCCGGGGGGCAAAGGAATTCACCCCCCCACTTT. It yields the protein CASSFSGGQRNSPPHF. This sequence joins TRBV7-9 and TRBJ1-6, with D possibly TRBD1 on 6 matching bases. Germline V gives CDR1 SEHNR, CDR2 FQNEAQ (reference sequence). The CDR3 is 16 residues long.